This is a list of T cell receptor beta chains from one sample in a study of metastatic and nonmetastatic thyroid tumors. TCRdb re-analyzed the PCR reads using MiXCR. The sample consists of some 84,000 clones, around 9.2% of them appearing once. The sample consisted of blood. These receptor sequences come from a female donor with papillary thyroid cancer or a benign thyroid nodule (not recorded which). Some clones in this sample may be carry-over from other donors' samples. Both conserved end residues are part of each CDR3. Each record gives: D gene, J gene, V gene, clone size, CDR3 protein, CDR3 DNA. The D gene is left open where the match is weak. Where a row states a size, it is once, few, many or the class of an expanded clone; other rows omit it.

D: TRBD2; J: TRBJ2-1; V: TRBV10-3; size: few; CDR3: CATRTSSYNEQFF; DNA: TGTGCCACAAGGACTAGCTCCTACAATGAGCAGTTCTTC
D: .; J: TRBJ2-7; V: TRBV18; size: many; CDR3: CASSQGGAYEQYF; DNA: TGTGCCAGCTCGCAAGGGGGGGCCTACGAGCAGTACTTC
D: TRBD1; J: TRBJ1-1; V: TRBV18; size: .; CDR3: CASSPFEAGGGTEASF; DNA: TGTGCCAGCTCACCATTTGAGGCAGGGGGGGGCACTGAAGCTTCCTTT
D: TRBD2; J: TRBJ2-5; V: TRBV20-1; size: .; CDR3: CSAREGIAGNGETQYF; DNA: TGCAGTGCTAGAGAGGGAATAGCGGGGAACGGAGAGACCCAGTACTTC
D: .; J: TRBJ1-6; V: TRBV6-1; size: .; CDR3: CASTSQAQNSPLHF; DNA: TGTGCCAGCACCTCCCAGGCACAAAATTCACCCCTCCACTTT
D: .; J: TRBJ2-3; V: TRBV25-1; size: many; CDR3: CASSEASTDTQYF; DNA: TGTGCCAGCAGTGAAGCCTCCACAGATACGCAGTATTTT
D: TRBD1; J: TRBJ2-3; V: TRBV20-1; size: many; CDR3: CSARDPGTGGPDTQYF; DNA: TGCAGTGCTAGAGACCCCGGGACAGGGGGCCCAGATACGCAGTATTTT
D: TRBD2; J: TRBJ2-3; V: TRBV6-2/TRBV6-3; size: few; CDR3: CASSYRVGGDTQYF; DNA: TGTGCCAGCAGTTACCGGGTGGGGGGGGATACGCAGTATTTT
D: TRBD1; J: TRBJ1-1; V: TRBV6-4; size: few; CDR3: CASSARQGTTEAFF; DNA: TGTGCCAGCAGTGCCAGACAGGGCACCACTGAAGCTTTCTTT
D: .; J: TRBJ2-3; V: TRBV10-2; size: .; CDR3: CASTESPGTTDTQYF; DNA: TGCGCCAGCACTGAGTCGCCAGGGACTACAGATACGCAGTATTTT
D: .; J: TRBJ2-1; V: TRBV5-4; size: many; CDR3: CASSSDVEQFF; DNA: TGTGCCAGCAGCTCGGACGTTGAGCAGTTCTTC
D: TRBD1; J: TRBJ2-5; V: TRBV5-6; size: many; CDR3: CASSWGQGGETQYF; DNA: TGTGCCAGCAGCTGGGGACAGGGTGGAGAGACCCAGTACTTC
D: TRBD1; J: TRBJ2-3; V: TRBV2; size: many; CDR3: CASQDRGSTDTQYF; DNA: TGTGCCAGCCAAGACAGGGGTAGCACAGATACGCAGTATTTT
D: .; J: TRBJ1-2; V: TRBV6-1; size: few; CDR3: CASSDWQSGGYTF; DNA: TGTGCCAGCAGTGATTGGCAGTCGGGGGGCTACACCTTC
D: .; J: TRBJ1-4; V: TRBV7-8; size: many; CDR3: CASSPNGGAGPTNEKLFF; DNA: TGTGCCAGCAGCCCTAATGGGGGGGCAGGGCCAACTAATGAAAAACTGTTTTTT
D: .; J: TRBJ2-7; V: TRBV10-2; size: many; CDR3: CASSAGSYEQYF; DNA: TGCGCCAGCAGTGCGGGGTCCTACGAGCAGTACTTC
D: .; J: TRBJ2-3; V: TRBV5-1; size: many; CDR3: CASSRSRADTQYF; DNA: TGCGCCAGCAGTCGGTCGAGGGCAGATACGCAGTATTTT
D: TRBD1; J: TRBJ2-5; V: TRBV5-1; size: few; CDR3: CASSKGQVGIQETQYF; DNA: TGCGCCAGCAGCAAAGGACAGGTGGGGATCCAAGAGACCCAGTACTTC
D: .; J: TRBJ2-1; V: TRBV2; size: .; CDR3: CATQETSDRFYSEQFF; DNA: TGTGCCACCCAAGAGACATCCGACAGATTTTACAGTGAGCAGTTCTTC
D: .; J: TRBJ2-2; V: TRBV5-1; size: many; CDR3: CASSLGYGNTGELFF; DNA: TGCGCCAGCAGCTTGGGATACGGAAACACCGGGGAGCTGTTTTTT
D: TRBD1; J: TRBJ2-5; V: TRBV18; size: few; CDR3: CASSPNVGQGETQYF; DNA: TGTGCCAGCTCACCTAATGTTGGACAGGGAGAGACCCAGTACTTC
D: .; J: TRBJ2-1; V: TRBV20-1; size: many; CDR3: CSASGDSEREQFF; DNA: TGCAGTGCTAGTGGGGACTCCGAAAGGGAGCAGTTCTTC
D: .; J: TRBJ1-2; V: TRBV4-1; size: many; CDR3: CASSQEAGYTF; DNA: TGCGCCAGCAGCCAAGAGGCGGGCTACACCTTC
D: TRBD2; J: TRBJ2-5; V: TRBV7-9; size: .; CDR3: CASSRSGIQETQYF; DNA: TGTGCCAGCAGCCGGAGCGGGATCCAAGAGACCCAGTACTTC
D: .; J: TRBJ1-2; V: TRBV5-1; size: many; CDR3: CASSFTGAWGYTF; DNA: TGCGCCAGCAGCTTTACAGGAGCTTGGGGCTACACCTTC
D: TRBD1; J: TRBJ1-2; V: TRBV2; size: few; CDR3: CASSGDRVYYGYTF; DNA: TGTGCCAGCAGTGGTGACAGGGTGTACTATGGCTACACCTTC
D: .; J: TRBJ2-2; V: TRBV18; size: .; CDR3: CASSRTGELFF; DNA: TGTGCCAGCTCACGGACCGGGGAGCTGTTTTTT
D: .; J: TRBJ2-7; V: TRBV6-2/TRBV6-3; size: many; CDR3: CASSYSSGREQYF; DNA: TGTGCCAGCAGTTACTCTTCAGGGAGGGAGCAGTACTTC
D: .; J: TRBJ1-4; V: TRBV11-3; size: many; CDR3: CASSKGPGEKLFF; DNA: TGTGCCAGCAGCAAAGGACCAGGGGAAAAACTGTTTTTT
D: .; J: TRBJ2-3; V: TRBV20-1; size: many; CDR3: CSARDLRAGWTDTQYF; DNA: TGCAGTGCTAGAGATCTCAGGGCAGGGTGGACAGATACGCAGTATTTT
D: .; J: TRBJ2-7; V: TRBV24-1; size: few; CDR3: CATSENSGVDEQYF; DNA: TGTGCCACCAGTGAAAATAGCGGCGTGGACGAGCAGTACTTC
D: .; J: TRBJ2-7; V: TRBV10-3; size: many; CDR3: CAISESRGAGRDEQYF; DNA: TGTGCCATCAGTGAGTCAAGGGGGGCAGGTCGCGACGAGCAGTACTTC
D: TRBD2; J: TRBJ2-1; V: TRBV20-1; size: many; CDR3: CSARARGGLYNEQFF; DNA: TGCAGTGCTAGAGCGCGGGGGGGCCTATACAATGAGCAGTTCTTC
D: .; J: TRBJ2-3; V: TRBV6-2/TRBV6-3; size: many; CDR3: CASSYQATGSLYF; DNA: TGTGCCAGCAGTTACCAAGCGACAGGCTCTTTGTATTTT
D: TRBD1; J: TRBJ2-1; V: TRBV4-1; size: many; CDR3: CASSQEVTGDSEQFF; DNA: TGCGCCAGCAGCCAAGAAGTGACAGGGGACTCTGAGCAGTTCTTC
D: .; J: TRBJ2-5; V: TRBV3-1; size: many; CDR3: CASSRGLRPETQYF; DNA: TGTGCCAGCAGCCGGGGGCTGCGACCAGAGACCCAGTACTTC
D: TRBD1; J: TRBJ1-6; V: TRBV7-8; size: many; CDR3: CASSLAGTATYSPLHF; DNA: TGTGCCAGCAGCTTAGCCGGGACAGCCACTTATTCACCCCTCCACTTT
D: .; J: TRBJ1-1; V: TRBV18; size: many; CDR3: CASSRGPATEAFF; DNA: TGTGCCAGCTCAAGAGGGCCAGCCACTGAAGCTTTCTTT
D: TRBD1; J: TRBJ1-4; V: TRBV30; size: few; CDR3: CAFNRGRTNEKLFF; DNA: TGTGCCTTTAACAGGGGGCGAACTAATGAAAAACTGTTTTTT
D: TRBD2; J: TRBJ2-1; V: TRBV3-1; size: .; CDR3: CASSLSGGAGVEQFF; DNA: TGTGCCAGCAGCCTGAGCGGGGGGGCTGGTGTTGAGCAGTTCTTC
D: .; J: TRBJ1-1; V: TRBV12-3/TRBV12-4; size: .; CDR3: CASSFLGAEAFF; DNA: TGTGCCAGCAGTTTCTTGGGGGCTGAAGCTTTCTTT
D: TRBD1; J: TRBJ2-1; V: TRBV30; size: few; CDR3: CAWRDRGRDEQFF; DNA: TGTGCCTGGAGGGACAGGGGCAGGGATGAGCAGTTCTTC
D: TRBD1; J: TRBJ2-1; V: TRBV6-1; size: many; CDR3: CASSPGQGAHNEQFF; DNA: TGTGCCAGCAGTCCGGGACAGGGGGCGCACAATGAGCAGTTCTTC
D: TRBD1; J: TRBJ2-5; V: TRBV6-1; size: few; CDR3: CASESRTGASGKTQYF; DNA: TGTGCCAGCGAATCCCGGACAGGGGCCAGCGGAAAGACCCAGTACTTC
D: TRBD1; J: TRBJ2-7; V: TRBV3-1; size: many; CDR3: CASSQDEDRGPRSYEQYF; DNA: TGTGCCAGCAGCCAAGATGAGGACAGGGGACCCCGCTCCTACGAGCAGTACTTC
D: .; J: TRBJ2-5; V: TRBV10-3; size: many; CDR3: CAISAGQQETQYF; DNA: TGTGCCATCAGTGCGGGCCAACAAGAGACCCAGTACTTC
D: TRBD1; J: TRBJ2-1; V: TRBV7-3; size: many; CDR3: CASSRTGGGNEQFF; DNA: TGTGCCAGCAGCCGGACAGGCGGTGGCAATGAGCAGTTCTTC
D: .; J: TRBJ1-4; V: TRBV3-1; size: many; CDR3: CASSRGFEDEKLFF; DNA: TGTGCCAGCAGCCGGGGCTTTGAGGATGAAAAACTGTTTTTT
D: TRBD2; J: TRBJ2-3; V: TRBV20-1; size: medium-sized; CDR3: CSALLAGGRNTQYF; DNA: TGCAGTGCTTTGCTAGCGGGGGGTCGGAATACGCAGTATTTT
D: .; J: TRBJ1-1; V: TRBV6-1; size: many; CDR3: CASKGYLNTEAFF; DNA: TGTGCCAGCAAGGGGTATCTGAACACTGAAGCTTTCTTT
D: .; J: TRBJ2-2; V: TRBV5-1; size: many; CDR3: CASSLSPRGDTGELFF; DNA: TGCGCCAGCAGCCTAAGTCCCAGGGGAGACACCGGGGAGCTGTTTTTT
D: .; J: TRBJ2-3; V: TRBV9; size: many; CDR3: CASSPSLGGADTQYF; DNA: TGTGCCAGCAGCCCTTCTCTCGGGGGAGCAGATACGCAGTATTTT
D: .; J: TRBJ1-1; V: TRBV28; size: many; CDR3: CASSSIGRENTEAFF; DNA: TGTGCCAGCAGTTCAATAGGCAGAGAGAACACTGAAGCTTTCTTT
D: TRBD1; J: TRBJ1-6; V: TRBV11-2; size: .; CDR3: CASSSLTGVSPLHF; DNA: TGTGCCAGCAGCTCCCTGACAGGGGTCTCACCCCTCCACTTT
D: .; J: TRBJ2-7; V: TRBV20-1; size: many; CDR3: CSARGDGHSYEQYF; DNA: TGCAGTGCTAGAGGAGACGGTCACTCCTACGAGCAGTACTTC
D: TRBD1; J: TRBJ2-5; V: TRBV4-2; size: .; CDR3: CASSQDDRGRDTQYF; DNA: TGTGCCAGCAGCCAAGATGACAGGGGCCGGGATACGCAGTACTTC
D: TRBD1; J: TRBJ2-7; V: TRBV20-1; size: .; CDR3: CSANYGQEDEQYF; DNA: TGCAGTGCTAATTACGGACAGGAGGACGAGCAGTACTTC